Shown below are 5 T cell receptor beta chains from a single sample sequenced in a study of T cell responses to AZD1222 COVID-19 vaccine. Produced via immunoSEQ multiplex PCR; TCRdb's table is partial and in-frame only. The sample includes about 90,000 clones, around nine tenths of them seen just once. The sample was peripheral blood, taken on day 0 of MenACWY control vaccination. The receptors were sampled from an adult in good health.

V and J are TRBV6-2 or TRBV6-3 and TRBJ2-1; 10 bases are shared with TRBD1. With V trimmed by 6 bases and J by 6 bases, 8 bases remained unmatched. CDR1 and CDR2 from the germline V gene are MNHEY and SVGEGT. This CDR3 has 15 amino acids. The CDR3 sequence is CASSDRGRGGNEQFF. The CDR3 coding sequence is TGTGCCAGCAGCGACAGGGGGCGCGGAGGCAATGAGCAGTTCTTC.

V usage is TRBV19 and J usage is TRBJ2-4; 12 bases are a match to TRBD2. CDR1 and CDR2 from the germline V gene are LNHDA and SQIVND (reference sequence). CDR3 size: 14 residues. Trimming at V came to 7 bases and at J to 6 bases, leaving 4 bases not matched to a gene. The CDR3 DNA is TGTGCCAGTACCGGACTAGCGGGGACAAACATTCAGTACTTC. This encodes CASTGLAGTNIQYF. Variable domain in full (rest from reference TRBV19 and TRBJ2-4): DGGITQSPKYLFRKEGQNVTLSCEQNLNHDAMYWYRQDPGQGLRLIYYSQIVNDFQKGDIAEGYSVSREKKESFPLTVTSAQKNPTAFYLCASTGLAGTNIQYFGAGTRLSVL.

To note about this clone: A much larger clone is a single base away; this may be a read error. The rearrangement uses TRBV28 and TRBJ2-7, with 7 bases identical to TRBD2. The germline V gene has CDR1 MDHEN and CDR2 SYDVKM. V was clipped by 2 bases and J by 6 bases; unmatched bases: 1. The CDR3 extends over 12 amino acids. The CDR3 DNA follows: TGTGCCAGCAGTTTAGGGGGGGTCGAGCAGTACTTC. Protein sequence: CASSLGGVEQYF.

The chain combines TRBV10-3 with TRBJ2-7; the D gene is possibly TRBD1 (6 bases). The CDR3 is 14 amino acids. The ends were cut back, 4 bases at V and 0 bases at J, with 10 bases in the middle. Per the germline V gene, CDR1 is ENHRY and CDR2 is SYGVKD. The CDR3 reads CAISGTGSSYEQYF. The CDR3 bases are TGTGCCATCAGTGGTACAGGGAGCTCCTACGAGCAGTACTTC.

This sequence joins TRBV19 and TRBJ2-3, with 14 bases aligning to TRBD2. The CDR3 covers 16 residues. The V gene's germline CDR1 is LNHDA and CDR2 SQIVND (reference sequence). V shed 8 bases, J shed 4 bases, and the junction held 8 bases outside the gene matches. CDR3 sequence: CASGRLAGGLSDTQYF. CDR3 sequence (DNA): TGTGCCAGTGGGCGACTAGCGGGAGGGCTATCAGATACGCAGTATTTT.